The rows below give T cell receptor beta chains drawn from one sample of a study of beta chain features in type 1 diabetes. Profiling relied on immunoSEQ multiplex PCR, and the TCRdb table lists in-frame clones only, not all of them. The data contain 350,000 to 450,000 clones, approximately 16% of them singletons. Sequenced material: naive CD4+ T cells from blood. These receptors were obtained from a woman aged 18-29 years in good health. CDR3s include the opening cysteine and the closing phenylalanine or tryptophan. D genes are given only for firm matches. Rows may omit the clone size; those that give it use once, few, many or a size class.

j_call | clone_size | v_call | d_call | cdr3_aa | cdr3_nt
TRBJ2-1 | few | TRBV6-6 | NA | CASSSSVPFF | TGTGCCAGCAGTTCCAGCGTTCCGTTCTTC
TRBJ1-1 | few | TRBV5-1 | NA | CASSGQRNTEAFF | TGCGCCAGCAGCGGACAGCGGAACACTGAAGCTTTCTTT
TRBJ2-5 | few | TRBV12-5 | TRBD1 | CASGLDRAAETQYF | TGTGCTAGTGGTCTAGACAGGGCGGCGGAGACCCAGTACTTC
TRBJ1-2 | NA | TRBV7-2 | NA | CASSLQGLEGYTF | TGTGCCAGCAGCCTACAGGGTCTGGAAGGCTACACCTTC
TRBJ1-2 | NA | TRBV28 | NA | CASSLGQMAGYTF | TGTGCCAGCAGTTTAGGACAGATGGCTGGCTACACCTTC
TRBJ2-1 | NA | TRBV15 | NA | CATTKTGGTKGDEQFF | TGTGCCACCACCAAAACGGGCGGGACCAAAGGGGATGAGCAGTTCTTC
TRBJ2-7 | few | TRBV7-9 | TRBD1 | CASSLVGQGFDEQYF | TGTGCCAGCAGCTTAGTGGGACAGGGGTTTGACGAGCAGTACTTC
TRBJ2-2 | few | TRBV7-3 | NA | CASSFRLAGNTGELFF | TGTGCCAGCAGCTTTCGACTGGCGGGGAACACCGGGGAGCTGTTTTTT
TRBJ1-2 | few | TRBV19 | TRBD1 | CASSHPRSGQGNYGYTF | TGTGCCAGTAGCCACCCCCGATCCGGACAGGGGAACTATGGCTACACCTTC
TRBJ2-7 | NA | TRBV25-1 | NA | CASMGLPLYEQYF | TGTGCCAGCATGGGCCTTCCACTCTACGAGCAGTACTTC
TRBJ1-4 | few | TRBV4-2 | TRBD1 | CASIGTGGGKLFF | TGTGCCAGTATCGGGACAGGGGGCGGAAAACTGTTTTTT
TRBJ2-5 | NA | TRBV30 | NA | CAWRGTSQETQYF | TGTGCCTGGAGAGGGACTTCCCAAGAGACCCAGTACTTC